Below are 7 T cell receptor beta chains sequenced from a single sample in a study of CD8 T cells in ankylosing spondylitis. TCRdb recomputed calls from the 5' RACE reads with MiXCR, one row per CDR3 protein. The data hold some 140,000 distinct CDR3 sequences, with more than 5.5% observed a single time. Sample: blood, either unsorted or a sorted T cell fraction (not recorded which). These receptors originate from a female donor with ankylosing spondylitis or in good health (not recorded which).

This clonotype was picked up many times. The chain couples TRBV7-2 to TRBJ1-1; D is unclear. Germline assignment: CDR1 SGHTA and CDR2 FQGNSA. V lost 5 bases and J lost 1, with 17 bases in between. There are 16 residues in the CDR3. This CDR3 is CASSQGIGLPNTEAFF. CDR3 DNA: TGTGCCAGCAGCCAAGGGATAGGGTTGCCGAACACTGAAGCTTTCTTT.

This clonotype came up many times. The CDR3 sequence is CASSRTGMAFMNTEAFF. The CDR3 DNA reads TGTGCCAGCAGCCGGACAGGGATGGCCTTTATGAACACTGAAGCTTTCTTT. The chain employs TRBV6-2 or TRBV6-3 and TRBJ1-1, with 8 bases matching TRBD1. Looked up from germline, CDR1 is MNHEY and CDR2 is SVGEGT. Trimming cost V 6 bases and J 0 bases; bases outside gene matches: 12. The CDR3 is made up of 17 amino acids.

This clonotype was observed a few times. This CDR3 is CASSSDGYEQYF. CDR3 bases: TGTGCCAGCAGCTCCGACGGCTACGAGCAGTACTTC. The chain links TRBV7-9 to TRBJ2-7; D not resolved. Trimming took 4 bases from V and 3 from J, leaving 7 bases between them. The CDR3 is 12 amino acids. The germline V gene encodes CDR1 SEHNR and CDR2 FQNEAQ (reference sequence).

This clonotype was recorded many times. The rearrangement joins TRBV7-8 to TRBJ2-2; tentatively, D is TRBD1 (5 bases). The V and J ends lost 6 bases and 6 bases respectively, with 8 bases between them. The CDR3 extends over 12 amino acids. Germline assignment: CDR1 SGHVS and CDR2 FQNEAQ. The CDR3 region is CASSIGAGELFF. The CDR3 nucleotides read TGTGCCAGCAGTATAGGGGCCGGGGAGCTGTTTTTT.

The sample holds many counts of this clonotype. V gene TRBV20-1 combines with J gene TRBJ2-3; D may be TRBD1 or TRBD2 (5 bases each). Deletions cut 6 bases from V and 2 bases from J, with 21 bases between. Germline CDR1 DFQATT, CDR2 SNEGSKA (reference sequence). The CDR3 runs to 16 residues. CDR3 nucleotide sequence: TGCAGTGCGCAGGACCGGGACCCAGACTTCACAGATACGCAGTATTTT. Its translation: CSAQDRDPDFTDTQYF.

This clonotype has more than one count but fewer than ten. One base away lies a much larger clone, so this may be a sequencing read error. The V gene is TRBV6-5, the J gene TRBJ2-1; D possibly corresponds to TRBD2 (6 bases). Germline CDR1 reads MNHEY; CDR2 reads SVGAGI. The CDR3 has 16 residues. V lost 2 bases and J 5 bases, leaving 16 bases between the germline ends. In nucleotides, the CDR3 is TGTGCCAGCAGTTACGCTAGCGAGGGGCCCAACAATGAGCAGTTCTTC. Encoded protein: CASSYASEGPNNEQFF.

About this clonotype: This may be a read error: a much more frequent sequence differs by one nucleotide. The chain has TRBV25-1 and TRBJ2-3; 8 bases line up with TRBD1. CDR1 and CDR2 (germline): MGHDK, SYGVNS. The CDR3 length is 16 residues. The CDR3 spells CVSSSPGTGRGDTQYF. CDR3 DNA sequence: TGTGTCAGCAGTTCTCCCGGGACAGGACGTGGAGATACGCAGTATTTT.